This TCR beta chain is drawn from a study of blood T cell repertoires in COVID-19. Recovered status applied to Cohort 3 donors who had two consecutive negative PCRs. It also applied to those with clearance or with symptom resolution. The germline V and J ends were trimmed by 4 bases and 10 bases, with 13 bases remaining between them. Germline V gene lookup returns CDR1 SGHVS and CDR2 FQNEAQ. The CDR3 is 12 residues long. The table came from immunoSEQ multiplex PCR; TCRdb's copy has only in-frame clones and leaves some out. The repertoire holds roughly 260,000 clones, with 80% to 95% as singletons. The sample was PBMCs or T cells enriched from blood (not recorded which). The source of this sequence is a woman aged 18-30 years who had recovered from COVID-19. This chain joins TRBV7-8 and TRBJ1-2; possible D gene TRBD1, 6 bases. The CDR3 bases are TGTGCCAGCAGCTATAGACAGGCGCACTACACCTTC. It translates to CASSYRQAHYTF.